The 23 T cell receptor beta chains reported below all come from one sample, sequenced in a study of T cell responses to AZD1222 COVID-19 vaccine. Profiled with immunoSEQ multiplex PCR; TCRdb holds only in-frame clones, not every one. The data hold approximately 64,000 clones, with roughly 84% observed a single time. Sequencing used peripheral blood, obtained on day 0 of AZD1222 vaccination. The receptors were gathered from an adult in good health.

This chain uses TRBV18 with TRBJ1-5; D might be TRBD1 (6 bases). Germline V gene lookup returns CDR1 KGHSH and CDR2 LQKENI. V was cut by 2 bases and J by 6 bases, with 17 bases left in between. The CDR3 spans 16 residues. CDR3 region: CASSPNPPGEVQPQHF. CDR3 coding DNA: TGTGCCAGCTCACCAAACCCCCCAGGGGAGGTTCAGCCCCAGCATTTT.

J is TRBJ2-1 and V is TRBV2, with TRBD1 as a possible D gene (5 bases). CDR1 and CDR2 from the germline V gene are SNHLY and FYNNEI. The CDR3 runs 13 residues. Trimming pared 8 bases from V and 12 bases from J, leaving 20 bases between. Here the CDR3 DNA reads TGTGCCAGCCTTCTCACCTCAGGGTACGGGCAGTTCTTC. This codes for CASLLTSGYGQFF.

This clone was found once. The V and J genes are TRBV5-1 and TRBJ2-1, with TRBD2 identical over 10 bases. The CDR3 has 14 amino acids. Trimming cost V 2 bases and J 9 bases; bases outside gene matches: 5. Germline values: CDR1 SGHRS, CDR2 YFSETQ. The CDR3 bases are TGCGCCAGCAGCTTCTACCAGCGGGGGGGTGAGCAGTTCTTC. Encoded protein: CASSFYQRGGEQFF.

The rearrangement joins TRBV3-1 (or the pseudogene TRBV3-2) to TRBJ2-1; D call uncertain. V was clipped by 4 bases and J by 9 bases, with 13 bases between them. Germline values: CDR1 LGHDT, CDR2 YNNKEL (reference sequence). There are 13 residues in the CDR3. The CDR3 coding sequence is TGTGCCAGCAGCCTTCTCGAACATGGTGAGCAGTTCTTC. Its translation: CASSLLEHGEQFF.

The chain has TRBV13 and TRBJ1-2; 7 nucleotides match TRBD1. Germline CDR1 and CDR2: PRHDT and FYEKMQ (reference sequence). CDR3 size: 16 residues. The junction had 13 bases not matched to a gene; V was cut back by 3 bases and J by 6 bases. The chain's CDR3 is CASSLLSETGRDGYTF. CDR3 nucleotides: TGTGCCAGCAGCTTGTTGTCCGAGACAGGGAGGGATGGCTACACCTTC.

The CDR3: CASSLYPASYEQYF. CDR3 in DNA: TGTGCCAGCAGCTTGTACCCAGCCTCCTACGAGCAGTACTTC. The chain combines TRBV5-6 with TRBJ2-7; D uncertain. Germline CDR1 reads SGHDT; CDR2 reads YYEEEE. Trimming removed 1 base from V and 0 bases from J, with 8 bases in between. This CDR3 contains 14 residues.

The rearrangement uses TRBV20-1 and TRBJ2-3; TRBD2 matches at 13 bases. The germline CDR1 and CDR2 sequences are DFQATT and SNEGSKA (reference sequence). The CDR3 is 17 residues long. The V segment lost 3 bases and the J segment 3 bases; nucleotides outside the gene matches: 9. The CDR3 region is CSASGLAGALGTDTQYF. The CDR3 region has the DNA TGCAGTGCTAGTGGACTAGCGGGGGCCCTTGGGACAGATACGCAGTATTTT.

The V and J genes are TRBV4-1 and TRBJ1-6; a weak D match, TRBD1 (5 bases). The CDR3 runs 16 residues. Germline V gives CDR1 MGHRA, CDR2 YSYEKL. Trimming left V 6 bases short and J 0 bases short, with 12 bases between. The CDR3 bases are TGCGCCAGCAGAGCCAGGGCGAGCTCCTATAATTCACCCCTCCACTTT. This sequence encodes CASRARASSYNSPLHF.

This chain joins TRBV6-5 and TRBJ2-2; D ambiguous. V was cut by 0 bases and J by 0 bases, with 8 bases left in between. CDR3 length: 16 amino acids. Germline V lookup: CDR1 MNHEY, CDR2 SVGAGI. CDR3 region: CASSYSAATNTGELFF. The CDR3 region has the DNA TGTGCCAGCAGTTACTCCGCCGCAACGAACACCGGGGAGCTGTTTTTT.

V gene TRBV4-1 combines with J gene TRBJ1-5; tentative D call: TRBD1 (6 bases). V lost 0 bases and J lost 7, with 16 bases in between. From germline, CDR1 is MGHRA and CDR2 YSYEKL. This CDR3 region has 16 residues. The CDR3 sequence: CASSQDLSDSRQPQHF. The CDR3 DNA reads as TGCGCCAGCAGCCAAGATCTTTCGGACAGTCGCCAGCCCCAGCATTTT.

The chain is built from TRBV15 and TRBJ1-4; D is unresolved. The germline gives CDR1 LNHNV, CDR2 YYDKDF (reference sequence). This CDR3 spans 17 amino acids. Trimming took off 3 bases at V and 8 bases at J, with 22 bases between the two ends. DNA of the CDR3: TGTGCCACCAGCAGGGTCGTAGGACGCCCAGCGGAGGAAAAACTGTTTTTT. Its protein is CATSRVVGRPAEEKLFF.

The chain combines TRBV4-2 with TRBJ1-1; 8 bases line up with TRBD1. V dropped 3 bases and J dropped 3; count of bases not matched to a gene: 12. The CDR3 length is 17 residues. Germline V lookup: CDR1 LGHNA, CDR2 YNFKEQ. The CDR3 loop is CASSQGIGTGAHTEAFF. For the CDR3, the DNA is TGTGCCAGCAGCCAGGGAATCGGGACAGGAGCTCACACTGAAGCTTTCTTT.

This clone is a singleton in its sample. This chain uses TRBV9 with TRBJ2-7; D ambiguous. Germline loops: CDR1 SGDLS, CDR2 YYNGEE. V gave up 4 bases and J gave up 6 bases, with 14 bases separating them. The CDR3 loop spans 13 amino acids. Written as DNA, the CDR3 is TGTGCCAGCAGCCCCGAGTGGATGGGCGAGCAGTACTTC. As protein: CASSPEWMGEQYF.

The chain links TRBV4-3 to TRBJ2-2; D gene unclear. CDR1 and CDR2 from the germline V gene are LGHNA and YSLEER. The CDR3 contains 14 residues. The V gene lost 0 bases and the J gene lost 7 bases, with 9 bases spanning the gap. DNA for the CDR3: TGCGCCAGCAGCCAAGATTTGGTGGACGGGGAGCTGTTTTTT. Encoded protein: CASSQDLVDGELFF.

Note on this clone: At the DNA level, this CDR3 is encoded by other sequences in the same sample as well. This chain links TRBV5-1 with TRBJ2-3; TRBD2 is a possible D gene (5 bases). This CDR3 contains 16 residues. V was trimmed by 0 bases and J by 1 base, leaving 12 bases between them. CDR1 and CDR2 (germline): SGHRS, YFSETQ. CDR3: CASSLGEGSGTDTQYF. The CDR3 DNA reads as TGCGCCAGCAGCTTGGGTGAGGGATCCGGCACAGATACGCAGTATTTT.

V gene TRBV7-6 combines with J gene TRBJ1-1; 8 nucleotides align to TRBD1. V was clipped by 1 base and J by 7 bases; unmatched bases: 11. The CDR3 runs 16 residues. Germline V gene data show CDR1 as SGHVS and CDR2 as FNYEAQ. The CDR3 spells CASSLEARTGWGEAFF. The CDR3 DNA follows: TGTGCCAGCAGCTTAGAGGCCCGGACAGGGTGGGGTGAAGCTTTCTTT.

This rearrangement joins TRBV28 to TRBJ1-2, with a weak D call TRBD1 (6 bases). Germline values: CDR1 MDHEN, CDR2 SYDVKM. The CDR3 loop spans 18 amino acids. Trimming removed 4 bases from V and 5 bases from J, with 26 bases in between. The CDR3 is CASSSPGQGTDRGYGYTF. The CDR3 nucleotides are TGTGCCAGCAGTTCGCCGGGACAAGGGACTGATCGGGGGTATGGCTACACCTTC.

The chain is built from TRBV18 and TRBJ1-6, with D unresolved. The CDR3 has 13 residues. Germline V CDR1 and CDR2: KGHSH, LQKENI. The V gene lost 6 bases and the J gene lost 12 bases, with 15 bases spanning the gap. DNA of the CDR3: TGTGCCAGCTCCCTAGACGAGTTAGGACCCCTCCACTTT. This sequence encodes CASSLDELGPLHF.

The V and J genes are TRBV27 and TRBJ1-2; 11 bases agree with TRBD1. Per the germline V gene, CDR1 is MNHEY and CDR2 is SMNVEV (reference sequence). The CDR3 has 16 amino acids. V gave up 5 bases and J gave up 5 bases; unmatched junction bases: 10. CDR3 in DNA: TGTGCCAGCAGTCCCCTAGGACAGGGGGCAAGATATGGCTACACCTTC. This gives the protein CASSPLGQGARYGYTF.

The sample holds a few counts of this clone. This chain joins TRBV5-1 and TRBJ1-2; no reliable D call. Germline CDR1 SGHRS, CDR2 YFSETQ. The germline V and J ends were trimmed by 0 bases and 8 bases, with 8 bases remaining between them. The CDR3 runs to 12 residues. CDR3 sequence reads: CASSLGPGGYTF. The CDR3 DNA follows: TGCGCCAGCAGCTTGGGGCCGGGCGGCTACACCTTC.

Concerning this clone: Distinct nucleotide sequences in the sample also encode this CDR3. The CDR3 here is CASSYSKNGNYGYTF. The CDR3 nucleotides are TGTGCCAGCAGTTACTCGAAAAACGGGAACTATGGCTACACCTTC. The chain recombines TRBV6-5 with TRBJ1-2, with D uncertain. V was shortened by 0 bases and J by 2 bases, with 10 bases between the two germline ends. CDR1 and CDR2 (germline): MNHEY, SVGAGI. This CDR3 contains 15 residues.

This clone was counted ten times or more. The rearrangement links TRBV27 to TRBJ1-1; no clear D gene. Germline lookup yields CDR1 MNHEY and CDR2 SMNVEV (reference sequence). Trimming left V 6 bases short and J 1 base short, with 6 bases between. This CDR3 is built from 12 residues. CDR3 sequence reads: CASRETNTEAFF. For the CDR3, the DNA is TGTGCCAGCAGGGAGACGAACACTGAAGCTTTCTTT.

The CDR3 protein is CAWSVQFYGYTF. The CDR3 coding sequence is TGTGCCTGGAGTGTACAATTCTATGGCTACACCTTC. The chain uses TRBV30 and TRBJ1-2; D gene uncertain. Germline V CDR1 and CDR2: GTSNPN, SVGIG (reference sequence). CDR3 length: 12 residues. Trimming took 0 bases from V and 4 from J, leaving 6 bases between them.